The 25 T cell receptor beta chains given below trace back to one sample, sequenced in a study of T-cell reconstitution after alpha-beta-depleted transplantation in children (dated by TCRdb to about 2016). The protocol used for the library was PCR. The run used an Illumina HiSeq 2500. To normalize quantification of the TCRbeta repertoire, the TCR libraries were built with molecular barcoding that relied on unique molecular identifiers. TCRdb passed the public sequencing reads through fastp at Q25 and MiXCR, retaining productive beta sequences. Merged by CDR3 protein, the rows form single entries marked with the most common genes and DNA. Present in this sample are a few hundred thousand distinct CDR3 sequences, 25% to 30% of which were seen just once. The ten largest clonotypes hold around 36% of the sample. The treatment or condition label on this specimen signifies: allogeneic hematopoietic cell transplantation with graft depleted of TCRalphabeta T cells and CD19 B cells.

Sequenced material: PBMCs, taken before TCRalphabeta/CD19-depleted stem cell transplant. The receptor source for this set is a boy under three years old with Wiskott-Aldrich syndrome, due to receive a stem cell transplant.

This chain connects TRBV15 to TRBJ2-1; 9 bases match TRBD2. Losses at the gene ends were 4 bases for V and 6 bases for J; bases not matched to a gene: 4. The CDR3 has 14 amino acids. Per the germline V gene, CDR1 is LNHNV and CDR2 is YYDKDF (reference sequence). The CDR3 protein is CATSIFSGSNEQFF. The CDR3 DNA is TGTGCCACCAGCATCTTTAGCGGGAGCAATGAGCAGTTCTTC.

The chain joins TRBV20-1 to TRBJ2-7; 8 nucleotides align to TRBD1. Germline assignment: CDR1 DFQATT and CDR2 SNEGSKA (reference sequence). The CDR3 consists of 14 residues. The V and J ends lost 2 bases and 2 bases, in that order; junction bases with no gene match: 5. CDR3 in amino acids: CSARSPTGAYEQYF. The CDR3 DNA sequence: TGCAGTGCTAGATCGCCGACAGGGGCCTACGAGCAGTACTTC.

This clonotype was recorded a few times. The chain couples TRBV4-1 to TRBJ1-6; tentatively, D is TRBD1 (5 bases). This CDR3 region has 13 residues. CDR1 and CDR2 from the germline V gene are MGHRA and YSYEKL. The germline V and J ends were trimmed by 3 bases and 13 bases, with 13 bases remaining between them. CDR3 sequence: CASSQNQGNPLHF. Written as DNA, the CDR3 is TGCGCCAGCAGCCAGAATCAGGGTAACCCCCTCCACTTT.

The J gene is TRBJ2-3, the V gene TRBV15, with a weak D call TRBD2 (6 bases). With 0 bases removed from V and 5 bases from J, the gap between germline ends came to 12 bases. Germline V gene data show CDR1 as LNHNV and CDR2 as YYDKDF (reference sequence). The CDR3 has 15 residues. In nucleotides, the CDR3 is TGTGCCACCAGCAGAGATTGGGGGGTGGGAGATACGCAGTATTTT. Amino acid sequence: CATSRDWGVGDTQYF.

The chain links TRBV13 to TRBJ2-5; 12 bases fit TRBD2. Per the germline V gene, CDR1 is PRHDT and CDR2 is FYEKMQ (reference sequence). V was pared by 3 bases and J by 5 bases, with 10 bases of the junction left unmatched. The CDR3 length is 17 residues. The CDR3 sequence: CASSFLPLAGGPETQYF. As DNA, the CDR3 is TGTGCCAGCAGCTTTCTCCCTCTAGCGGGAGGGCCGGAGACCCAGTACTTC.

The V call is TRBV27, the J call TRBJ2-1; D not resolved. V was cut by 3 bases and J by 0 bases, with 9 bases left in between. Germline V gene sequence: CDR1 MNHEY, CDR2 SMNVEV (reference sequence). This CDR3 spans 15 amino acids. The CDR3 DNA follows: TGTGCCAGCAGTTTTGGGCCGCTCTCCTACAATGAGCAGTTCTTC. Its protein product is CASSFGPLSYNEQFF.

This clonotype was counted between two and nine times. CDR3 DNA sequence: TGCAGTGCTAGTAGTAGTCGTAGGACAGGGGACCAGCCCCAGCATTTT. It yields the protein CSASSSRRTGDQPQHF. The rearrangement links TRBV20-1 to TRBJ1-5; 9 nucleotides line up with TRBD1. Trimming at V came to 3 bases and at J to 7 bases, leaving 13 bases not matched to a gene. There are 16 residues in the CDR3. The germline CDR1 and CDR2 sequences are DFQATT and SNEGSKA (reference sequence).

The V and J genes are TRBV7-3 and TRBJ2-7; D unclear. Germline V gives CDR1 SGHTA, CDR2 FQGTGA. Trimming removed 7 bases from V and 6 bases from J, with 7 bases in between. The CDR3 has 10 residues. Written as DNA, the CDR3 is TGTGCCAGCACTTCCGGCGAGCAGTACTTC. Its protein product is CASTSGEQYF.

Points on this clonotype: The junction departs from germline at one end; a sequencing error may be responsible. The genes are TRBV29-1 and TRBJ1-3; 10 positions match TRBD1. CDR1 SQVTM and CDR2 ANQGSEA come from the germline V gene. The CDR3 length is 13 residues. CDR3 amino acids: CSAGTGAGYTIYF. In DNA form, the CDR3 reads TGCAGCGCCGGGACAGGGGCTGGATACACCATATATTTT.

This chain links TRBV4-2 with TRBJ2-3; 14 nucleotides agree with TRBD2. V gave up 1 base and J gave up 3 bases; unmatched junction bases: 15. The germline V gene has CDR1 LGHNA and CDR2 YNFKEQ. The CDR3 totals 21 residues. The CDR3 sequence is CASSQAQTSGRANAPTDTQYF. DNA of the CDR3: TGTGCCAGCAGCCAAGCTCAGACTAGCGGGAGGGCCAACGCCCCAACAGATACGCAGTATTTT.

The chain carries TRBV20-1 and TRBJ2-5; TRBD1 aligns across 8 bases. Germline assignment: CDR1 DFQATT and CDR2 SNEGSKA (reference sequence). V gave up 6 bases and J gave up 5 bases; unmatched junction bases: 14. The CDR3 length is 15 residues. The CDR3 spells CSAIERQGIFETQYF. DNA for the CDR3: TGCAGTGCCATCGAGAGACAGGGGATTTTTGAGACCCAGTACTTC.

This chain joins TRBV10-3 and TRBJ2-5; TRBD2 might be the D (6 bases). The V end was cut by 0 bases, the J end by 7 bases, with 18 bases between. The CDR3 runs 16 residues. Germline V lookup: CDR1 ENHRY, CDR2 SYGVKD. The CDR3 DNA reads TGTGCCATCAGTGAGTCGAGCAGGTTCTCCGGGGGGACCCAGTACTTC. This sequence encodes CAISESSRFSGGTQYF.

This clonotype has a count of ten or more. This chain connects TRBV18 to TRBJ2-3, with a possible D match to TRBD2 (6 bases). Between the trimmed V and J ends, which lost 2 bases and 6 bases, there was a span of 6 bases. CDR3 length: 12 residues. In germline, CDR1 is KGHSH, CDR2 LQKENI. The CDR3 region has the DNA TGTGCCAGCTCACCAGGGACTGATACGCAGTATTTT. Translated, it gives CASSPGTDTQYF. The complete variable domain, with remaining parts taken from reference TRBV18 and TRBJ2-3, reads NAGVMQNPRHLVRRRGQEARLRCSPMKGHSHVYWYRQLPEEGLKFMVYLQKENIIDESGMPKERFSAEFPKEGPSILRIQQVVRGDSAAYFCASSPGTDTQYFGPGTRLTVL.

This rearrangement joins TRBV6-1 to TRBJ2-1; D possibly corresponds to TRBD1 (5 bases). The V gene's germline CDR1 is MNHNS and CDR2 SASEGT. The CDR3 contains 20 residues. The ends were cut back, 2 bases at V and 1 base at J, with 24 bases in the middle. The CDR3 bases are TGTGCCAGCAGTGAATTTCCACGAATAGGGGTCGGTTATTCCTACAATGAGCAGTTCTTC. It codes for CASSEFPRIGVGYSYNEQFF.

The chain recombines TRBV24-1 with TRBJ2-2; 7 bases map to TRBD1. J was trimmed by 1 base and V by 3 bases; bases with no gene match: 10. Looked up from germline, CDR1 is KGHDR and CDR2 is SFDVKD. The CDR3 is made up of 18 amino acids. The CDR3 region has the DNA TGTGCCACCAGTGATGTGGGGCCCGCAGGGGGGAACACCGGGGAGCTGTTTTTT. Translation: CATSDVGPAGGNTGELFF.

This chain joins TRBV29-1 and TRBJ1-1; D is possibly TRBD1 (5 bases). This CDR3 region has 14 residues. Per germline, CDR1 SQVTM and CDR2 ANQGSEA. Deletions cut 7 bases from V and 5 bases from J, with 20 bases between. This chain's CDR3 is CSGRMRAQGTEAFF. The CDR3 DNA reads TGCAGCGGACGGATGAGGGCCCAGGGTACTGAAGCTTTCTTT.

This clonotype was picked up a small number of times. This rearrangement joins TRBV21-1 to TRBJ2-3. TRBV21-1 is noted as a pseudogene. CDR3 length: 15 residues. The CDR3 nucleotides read TGTGCCAGCAGCAAAGCGGGCCGGCGCACAGATACGCAGTATTTT. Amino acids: CASSKAGRRTDTQYF.

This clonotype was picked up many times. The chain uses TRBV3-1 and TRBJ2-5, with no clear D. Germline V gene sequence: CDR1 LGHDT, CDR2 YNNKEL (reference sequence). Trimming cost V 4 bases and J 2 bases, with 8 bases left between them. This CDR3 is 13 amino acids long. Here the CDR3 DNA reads TGTGCCAGCAGCCCCGTACTACAAGAGACCCAGTACTTC. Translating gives CASSPVLQETQYF.

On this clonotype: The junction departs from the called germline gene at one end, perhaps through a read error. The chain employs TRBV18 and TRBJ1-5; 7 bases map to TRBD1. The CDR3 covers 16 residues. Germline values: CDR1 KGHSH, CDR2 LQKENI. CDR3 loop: CASPPSDREGYQPQHF. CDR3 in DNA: TGTGCCAGCCCACCATCCGACAGGGAAGGTTATCAGCCCCAGCATTTT.

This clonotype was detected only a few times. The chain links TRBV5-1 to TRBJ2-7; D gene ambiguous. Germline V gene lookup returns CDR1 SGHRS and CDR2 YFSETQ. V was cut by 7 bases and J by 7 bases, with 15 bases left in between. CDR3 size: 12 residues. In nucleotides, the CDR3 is TGCGCCAGCCATAGAGACGTGGAGGAGCAGTACTTC. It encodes CASHRDVEEQYF.

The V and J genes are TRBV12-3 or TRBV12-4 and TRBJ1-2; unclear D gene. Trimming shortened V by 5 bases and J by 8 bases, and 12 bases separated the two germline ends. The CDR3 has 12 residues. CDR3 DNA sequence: TGTGCCAGCAGTCCCGGTACCCGGGGCTACACCTTC. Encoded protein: CASSPGTRGYTF.

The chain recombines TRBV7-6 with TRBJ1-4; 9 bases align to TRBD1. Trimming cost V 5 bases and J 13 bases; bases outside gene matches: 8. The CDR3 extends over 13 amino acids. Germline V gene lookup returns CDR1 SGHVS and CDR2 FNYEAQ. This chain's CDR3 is CASSIEQGARLFF. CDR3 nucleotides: TGTGCCAGCAGCATAGAACAGGGGGCTCGACTGTTTTTT.

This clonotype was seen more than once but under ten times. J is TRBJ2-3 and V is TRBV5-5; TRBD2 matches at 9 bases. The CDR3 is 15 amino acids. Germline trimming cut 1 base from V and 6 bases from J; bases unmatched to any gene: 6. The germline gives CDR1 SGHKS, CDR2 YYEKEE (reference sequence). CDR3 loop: CASSLSAGGGDTQYF. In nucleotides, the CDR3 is TGTGCCAGCAGCTTGAGCGCGGGAGGGGGGGATACGCAGTATTTT.

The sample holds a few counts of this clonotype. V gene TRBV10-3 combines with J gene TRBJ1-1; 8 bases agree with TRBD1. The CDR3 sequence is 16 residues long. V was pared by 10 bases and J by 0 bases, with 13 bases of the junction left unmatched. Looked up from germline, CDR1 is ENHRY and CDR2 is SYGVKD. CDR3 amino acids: CASRNIRTGMNTEAFF. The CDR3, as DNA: TGTGCCAGCAGAAACATCCGGACAGGGATGAACACTGAAGCTTTCTTT.

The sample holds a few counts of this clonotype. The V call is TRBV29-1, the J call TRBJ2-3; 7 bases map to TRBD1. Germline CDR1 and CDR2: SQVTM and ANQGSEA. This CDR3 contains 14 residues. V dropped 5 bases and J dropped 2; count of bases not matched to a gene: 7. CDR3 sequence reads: CSVREQGITDTQYF. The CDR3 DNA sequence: TGCAGCGTTCGTGAACAGGGGATCACAGATACGCAGTATTTT.